The 15 T cell receptor beta chains below come from one sample, sequenced in a study of metastatic and nonmetastatic thyroid tumors (dated by TCRdb to about 2020). Before undergoing thyroid surgery, none of the patients had been given any kind of treatment. The method behind the library was PCR. Sequenced on an Illumina HiSeq 4000. TCRdb ran its own pipeline on the public reads, namely fastp trimming at Q25 and MiXCR clone calling, and kept in-frame beta chains. This sample is represented by about 28,000 clones; about 17% of them were singletons. In total, the top ten clones hold over 3.5% of the sample. Sequencing input: blood. The origin of the receptors is a female donor with papillary thyroid cancer or a benign thyroid nodule (not recorded which). Some clones in this sample may be carry-over from other donors' samples.

By sample share, this clone is medium-sized (0.01 to 0.1%). V usage is TRBV6-5 and J usage is TRBJ2-7, with TRBD1 matching over 8 bases. Looked up from germline, CDR1 is MNHEY and CDR2 is SVGAGI. J was trimmed by 6 bases and V by 2 bases; bases with no gene match: 9. The CDR3 totals 15 residues. The CDR3 loop is CASSYAVTGGFEQYF. The CDR3 DNA reads TGTGCCAGCAGTTACGCGGTTACAGGGGGTTTCGAGCAGTACTTC.

This clone appeared many times. V and J are TRBV30 and TRBJ2-1, with TRBD2 matching over 7 bases. J was trimmed by 0 bases and V by 2 bases; bases with no gene match: 10. Per the germline V gene, CDR1 is GTSNPN and CDR2 is SVGIG (reference sequence). The CDR3 is 17 amino acids. As DNA, the CDR3 is TGTGCCTGGAGTCCCGCGGGAGTGGGCACCTCCTACAATGAGCAGTTCTTC. Amino acids: CAWSPAGVGTSYNEQFF.

This clone was recorded a few times. The junction does not match germline at one end; this may be a read error. J is TRBJ2-5 and V is TRBV27, with a weak D call TRBD2 (6 bases). CDR3 length equals 13 residues. CDR1 is MNHEY and CDR2 is SMNVEV in the germline V gene (reference sequence). For the CDR3, the DNA is TGTGCCAGCAATTTAGGACGGGGGTCGGACCAGTACTTC. It encodes CASNLGRGSDQYF.

This clone was seen many times. This sequence joins TRBV27 and TRBJ2-7, with TRBD1 matching over 8 bases. The germline gives CDR1 MNHEY, CDR2 SMNVEV (reference sequence). The length of the CDR3 is 14 residues. Trimming removed 3 bases from V and 5 bases from J; junction bases left unmatched: 6. CDR3 sequence (DNA): TGTGCCAGCAGTTTCTGGCAGGGGGCCAACGAGCAGTACTTC. This encodes CASSFWQGANEQYF.

At least ten counts were recorded for this clone. V and J are TRBV3-1 and TRBJ1-2, with D perhaps matching TRBD1 (6 bases). The V gene lost 7 bases and the J gene lost 8 bases, with 14 bases spanning the gap. CDR3 size: 12 residues. Germline assignment: CDR1 LGHDT and CDR2 YNNKEL (reference sequence). CDR3 sequence reads: CASTEGGIGYTF. The CDR3 region has the DNA TGTGCCAGCACGGAGGGGGGGATCGGCTACACCTTC.

By share of the sample, this clone is medium-sized. V usage is TRBV11-3 and J usage is TRBJ2-2; the D gene could be TRBD1 or TRBD2 (5 bases each). Per germline, CDR1 SGHNT and CDR2 YENEEA. The length of the CDR3 is 14 residues. The V gene lost 5 bases and the J gene lost 7 bases, with 14 bases spanning the gap. The DNA for the CDR3 is TGTGCCAGCAGCCTCCGGGGCGCGAACGGGGAGCTGTTTTTT. Translating it yields CASSLRGANGELFF.

The chain joins TRBV3-1 to TRBJ1-2, with no clear D. The germline V gene has CDR1 LGHDT and CDR2 YNNKEL (reference sequence). This CDR3 spans 13 amino acids. V shed 3 bases and J shed 2 bases, with 7 bases lying between them. Written as DNA, the CDR3 is TGTGCCAGCAGCCAGACTCTCAACTATGGCTACACCTTC. This translates into CASSQTLNYGYTF.

The chain links TRBV12-3 or TRBV12-4 to TRBJ2-7; D tentatively reads TRBD1 or TRBD2 (5 bases each). The CDR3 has 14 amino acids. Trimming took 1 base from V and 0 from J, leaving 7 bases between them. In nucleotides, the CDR3 is TGTGCCAGCAGTTTAGTTGGGGGCTCCTACGAGCAGTACTTC. It yields the protein CASSLVGGSYEQYF.

This clone was counted only a few times. The V gene is TRBV7-9, the J gene TRBJ2-2; no reliable D call. The germline CDR1 and CDR2 sequences are SEHNR and FQNEAQ (reference sequence). The CDR3 spans 15 residues. Trimming took off 4 bases at V and 4 bases at J, with 13 bases between the two ends. CDR3 region: CASSSVGFGTGELFF. CDR3 sequence (DNA): TGTGCCAGCAGCTCCGTGGGGTTCGGCACCGGGGAGCTGTTTTTT.

This clone was counted many times. CDR3 nucleotides: TGTGCCAGCAGCTTAGACAGGGTGCCCGGGGAGCTGTTTTTT. It yields the protein CASSLDRVPGELFF. The chain joins TRBV11-2 to TRBJ2-2; D perhaps matches TRBD1 (5 bases). Germline assignment: CDR1 SGHAT and CDR2 FQNNGV. This CDR3 region has 14 residues. Trimming left V 0 bases short and J 6 bases short, with 8 bases between. Full variable domain (rest looked up from reference TRBV11-2 and TRBJ2-2): EAGVAQSPRYKIIEKRQSVAFWCNPISGHATLYWYQQILGQGPKLLIQFQNNGVVDDSQLPKDRFSAERLKGVDSTLKIQPAKLEDSAVYLCASSLDRVPGELFFGEGSRLTVL.

A word on this clone: One end of the junction is discordant with germline, which a read error may explain. The J gene is TRBJ2-2, the V gene TRBV7-6; D call uncertain. There are 15 residues in the CDR3. Germline lookup yields CDR1 SGHVS and CDR2 FNYEAQ. The CDR3 region is CTSSFSSMGTGELFF. The CDR3 DNA reads as TGTACCAGCAGCTTCTCTTCGATGGGGACCGGGGAGCTGTTTTTT.

Concerning this clone: One junction end disagrees with the germline gene, perhaps due to a read error. The chain links TRBV19 to TRBJ2-6; 10 nucleotides agree with TRBD1. Per germline, CDR1 LNHDA and CDR2 SQIVND (reference sequence). The CDR3 has 17 residues. The CDR3 loop reads CASSTGTGEGRASVLTF. The CDR3 DNA follows: TGTGCCAGTAGTACGGGGACAGGGGAGGGTAGGGCCAGCGTCCTGACTTTC.

This clone occurred many times. This sequence joins TRBV4-1 and TRBJ1-1; D is ambiguous. This CDR3 contains 11 residues. V was trimmed by 5 bases and J by 8 bases, leaving 9 bases between them. Germline V gene data show CDR1 as MGHRA and CDR2 as YSYEKL. CDR3 in amino acids: CASSSATEAFF. The CDR3 DNA follows: TGCGCCAGCAGCTCCGCGACAGAAGCTTTCTTT.

By proportion, this clone is medium-sized. The chain links TRBV6-6 to TRBJ1-6, with 7 bases aligning to TRBD1. V shed 3 bases, J shed 5 bases, and the junction held 4 bases outside the gene matches. Per the germline V gene, CDR1 is MNHNY and CDR2 is SVGAGI (reference sequence). The CDR3 loop spans 15 amino acids. The chain's CDR3 is CASSYMGQNNSPLHF. The CDR3 DNA reads as TGTGCCAGCAGTTATATGGGACAGAATAATTCACCCCTCCACTTT.

This clone was counted at least ten times. This chain links TRBV9 with TRBJ2-7, with no clear D. CDR3 length: 12 amino acids. The germline V gene encodes CDR1 SGDLS and CDR2 YYNGEE. The V gene lost 4 bases and the J gene lost 0 bases, with 5 bases spanning the gap. CDR3 in DNA: TGTGCCAGCAGCCCTTTCTCCTACGAGCAGTACTTC. It is translated as CASSPFSYEQYF.